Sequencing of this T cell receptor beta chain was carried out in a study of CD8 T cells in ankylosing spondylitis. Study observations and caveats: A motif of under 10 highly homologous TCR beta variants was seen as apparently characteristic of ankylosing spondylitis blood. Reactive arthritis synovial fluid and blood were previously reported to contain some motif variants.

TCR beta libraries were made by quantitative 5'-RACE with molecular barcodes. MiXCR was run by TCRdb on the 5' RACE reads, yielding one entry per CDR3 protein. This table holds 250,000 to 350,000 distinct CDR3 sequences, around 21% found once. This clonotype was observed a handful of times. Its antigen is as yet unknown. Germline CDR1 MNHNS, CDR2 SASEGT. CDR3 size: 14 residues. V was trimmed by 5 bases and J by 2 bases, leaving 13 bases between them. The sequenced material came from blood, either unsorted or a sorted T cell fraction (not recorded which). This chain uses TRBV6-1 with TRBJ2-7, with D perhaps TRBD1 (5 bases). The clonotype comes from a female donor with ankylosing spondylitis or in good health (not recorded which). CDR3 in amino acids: CASSPRRGTYEQYF. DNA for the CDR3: TGTGCCAGCAGTCCCCGAAGGGGAACCTACGAGCAGTACTTC.